This T cell receptor (beta chain) appears in the sequencing data of a study of cytomegalovirus exposure and HLA in healthy donors. Points from the study as a whole: Analyses of presence and absence presupposed an approximately uniform sequencing depth across donors. Later analysis found that TCR beta chains associated with HLA were more clonally expanded than other, equally common chains.

As for this clone: What it binds is unknown.

PCR amplification relied on 60 Vbeta primers (plus 13 Jbeta primers). TCRdb's table, derived via immunoSEQ multiplex PCR, lists solely in-frame clones and lacks some. The sample records about 140,000 clones, under 90% being singletons. This CDR3 comprises 16 residues. Between the trimmed V and J ends, which lost 0 bases and 5 bases, there was a span of 13 bases. CDR1 is SGHNT, CDR2 YENEEA, per germline. The chain has TRBV11-3 and TRBJ2-2; D unclear. Sequencing was done on a sample of PBMCs. The TCR originated in a boy between 2 and 15 years old in good health and CMV-seronegative. CDR3 sequence (DNA): TGTGCCAGCAGCTTAGATAATTGGCAGAAAACCGGGGAGCTGTTTTTT. This codes for CASSLDNWQKTGELFF.